The subject of this entry is one T cell receptor beta chain. Any history of autoimmune disease or systemic immunosuppression disqualified patients. These data originate in a study of OX40 agonist ivuxolimab in advanced cancers. Turning to the study itself: Each dose-escalation patient presented with hepatocellular carcinoma, melanoma, renal cell or head and neck cancer. The group had a mean age of around 60 years, ranged from about 20 to 90, and was approximately 81% male.

Using immunoSEQ multiplex PCR, the repertoire was profiled, and TCRdb retains in-frame clones only, with some absent. The sample records approximately 49,000 clones, around 84% being singletons. Per the germline V gene, CDR1 is MNHEY and CDR2 is SMNVEV (reference sequence). The CDR3 totals 13 residues. The trim removed 4 bases at V and 1 base at J, leaving 0 bases unmatched. The sequence was obtained from an adult with an advanced solid tumor such as melanoma, head and neck, liver or kidney cancer. The sequencing here drew on CD4+ or CD8+ T cells sorted from blood, taken in a trial of the OX40 agonist ivuxolimab. The rearrangement links TRBV27 to TRBJ1-1, with 7 bases aligning to TRBD1. DNA of the CDR3: TGTGCCAGCAGTTGGACAGGGAACACTGAAGCTTTCTTT. As protein: CASSWTGNTEAFF.